This TCR beta chain was retrieved from a study of beta chain features in type 1 diabetes. About the research overall: Analysis included around 110,000,000 sorted cells drawn from all samples.

The isolated RNA, all of it, was reverse transcribed, so expressed TCRB transcripts were what got sequenced. Sequencing was performed with immunoSEQ multiplex PCR; in TCRdb, only in-frame clones are kept and a portion is missing. Here the sample spans under 130,000 clones, approximately 30% being singletons. The CDR3 has 16 amino acids. V lost 0 bases to trimming and J lost 0 bases; unmatched junction nucleotides: 4. The V gene's germline CDR1 is SGHRS and CDR2 YFSETQ. Study-level findings and limits: Among all four CD4+ subsets, Type 1 diabetes patients had TCRB CDR3s that were moderately but significantly shorter.

Of note for this clone: Antigen: not known.

The V and J genes are TRBV5-1 and TRBJ2-7, with 9 positions matching TRBD2. This receptor was obtained from a woman aged 18-29 years with type 1 diabetes. Sequencing was performed on central memory CD4+ T cells from blood. The CDR3 DNA follows: TGCGCCAGCAGCTTGGGTCTAGCGGGGAGCTCCTACGAGCAGTACTTC. Translated: CASSLGLAGSSYEQYF.